This TCR beta chain was captured in a study of blood T cell repertoires in COVID-19. Background on the study: Spain, Italy and the United States supplied samples that represented acute and convalescent COVID-19.

Repertoires were generated with immunoSEQ multiplex PCR, while TCRdb's copy carries only in-frame clones and drops some. This sample has roughly 270,000 clones, with 80% to 85% found just once. This CDR3 spans 13 amino acids. Germline CDR1 and CDR2: MNHEY and SVGAGI. Trimming took off 0 bases at V and 4 bases at J, with 7 bases between the two ends. This TCR came from a middle-aged man who had been exposed to COVID-19. The chain links TRBV6-5 to TRBJ2-7, with a possible D match to TRBD2 (6 bases). The material sequenced was PBMCs or T cells enriched from blood (not recorded which). The CDR3 DNA follows: TGTGCCAGCAGTTACTCGGAGGGATACGAGCAGTACTTC. Its translation is CASSYSEGYEQYF.